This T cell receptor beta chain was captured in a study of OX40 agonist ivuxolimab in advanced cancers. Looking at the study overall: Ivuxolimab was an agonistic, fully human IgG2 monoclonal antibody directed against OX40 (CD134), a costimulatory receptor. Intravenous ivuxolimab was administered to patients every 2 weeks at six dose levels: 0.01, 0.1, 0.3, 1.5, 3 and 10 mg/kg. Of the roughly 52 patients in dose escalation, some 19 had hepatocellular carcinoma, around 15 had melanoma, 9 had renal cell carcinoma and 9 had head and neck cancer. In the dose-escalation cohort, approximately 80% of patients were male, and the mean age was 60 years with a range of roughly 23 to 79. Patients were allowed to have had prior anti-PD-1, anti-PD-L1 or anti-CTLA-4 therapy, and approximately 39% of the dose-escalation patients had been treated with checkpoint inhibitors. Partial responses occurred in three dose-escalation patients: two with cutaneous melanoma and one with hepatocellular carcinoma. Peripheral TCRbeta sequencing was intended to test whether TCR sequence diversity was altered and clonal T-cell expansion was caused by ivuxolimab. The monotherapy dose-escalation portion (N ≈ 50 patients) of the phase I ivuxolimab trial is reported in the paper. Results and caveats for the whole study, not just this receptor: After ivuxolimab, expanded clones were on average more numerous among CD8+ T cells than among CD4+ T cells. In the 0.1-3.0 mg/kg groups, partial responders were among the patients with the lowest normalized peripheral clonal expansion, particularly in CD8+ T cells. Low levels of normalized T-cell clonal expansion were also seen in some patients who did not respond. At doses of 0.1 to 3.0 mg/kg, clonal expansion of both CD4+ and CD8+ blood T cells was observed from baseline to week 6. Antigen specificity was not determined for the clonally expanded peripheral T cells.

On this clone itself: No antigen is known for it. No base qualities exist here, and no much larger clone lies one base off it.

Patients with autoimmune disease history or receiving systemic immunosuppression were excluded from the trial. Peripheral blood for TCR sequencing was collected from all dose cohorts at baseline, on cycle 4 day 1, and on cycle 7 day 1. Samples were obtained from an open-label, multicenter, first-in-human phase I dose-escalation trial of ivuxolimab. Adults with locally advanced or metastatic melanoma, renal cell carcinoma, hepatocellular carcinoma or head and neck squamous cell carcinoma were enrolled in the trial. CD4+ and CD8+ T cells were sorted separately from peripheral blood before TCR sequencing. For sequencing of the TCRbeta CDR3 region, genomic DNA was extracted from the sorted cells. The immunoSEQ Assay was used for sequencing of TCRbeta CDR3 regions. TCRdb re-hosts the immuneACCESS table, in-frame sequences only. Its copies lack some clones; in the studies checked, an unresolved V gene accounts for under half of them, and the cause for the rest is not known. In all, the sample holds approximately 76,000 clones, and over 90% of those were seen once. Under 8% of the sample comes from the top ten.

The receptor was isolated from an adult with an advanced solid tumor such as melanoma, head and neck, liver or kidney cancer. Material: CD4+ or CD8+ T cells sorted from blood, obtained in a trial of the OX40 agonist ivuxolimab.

The nucleotide sequence is given as TGCGCCAGCAGTGAGGAGGGTTGGGCAGCTGCTAAGAACACTGAAGCTTTCTTT. Its product reads: CASSEEGWAAAKNTEAFF. The receptor chain draws on TRBV10-1 and TRBJ1-1, with the D segment identity uncertain. The CDR3 spans 18 residues, from the cysteine through the phenylalanine. Solely the CDR3 DNA is kept, with 54 bases framed from the first base. V loses 2 bases of germline sequence and J loses 1 base, and the interval between the two ends is 20 bases. From a lookup of the germline V gene (reference sequence), CDR1 and CDR2 are WNHNN and SYGVQD.